Listed below are T cell receptor beta chains from one sample, sequenced in a study of T cell changes during pregnancy in multiple sclerosis. TCRdb keeps only in-frame clones here, not all; method: immunoSEQ multiplex PCR. The sample lists around 50,000 clones, approximately 90% occurring once. The source material was CD8+ T cells from peripheral blood mononuclear cells, sampled in the second trimester of pregnancy. These receptor sequences come from a female donor with multiple sclerosis, enrolled in a pregnancy study. Each CDR3 is given with its conserved first and last residue. A D gene is named only where the DNA matches it firmly. Size is omitted from some rows. Given values are once, few, many or a class for expanded clones.

v_call	d_call	j_call	clone_size	cdr3_nt	cdr3_aa
TRBV27	.	TRBJ1-3	.	TGTGCCAGCAGCAAACAGGGTTATGGAAACACCATATATTTT	CASSKQGYGNTIYF
TRBV6-1	TRBD2	TRBJ2-7	.	TGTGCCAGCAGTGAATGGCTAGCGGGGGGGCAGGTGCAGTACTTC	CASSEWLAGGQVQYF
TRBV27	.	TRBJ2-2	.	TGTGCCAGCAGTGTCCTTGTGGGGGCCGGGCCCACCGGGGAGCTGTTTTTT	CASSVLVGAGPTGELFF
TRBV11-1	.	TRBJ2-1	.	TGTGCCAGCCAGGGCAGCCTCTACAATGAGCAGTTCTTC	CASQGSLYNEQFF
TRBV27	.	TRBJ1-2	.	TGTGCCACCTATTTTCTAGGCTACACCTTC	CATYFLGYTF
TRBV10-3	.	TRBJ1-2	.	TGTGCCATCAGCCCAACCATATCGGGAGGCCTTGTGATATGGGACTATGGCTACACCTTC	CAISPTISGGLVIWDYGYTF
TRBV12-5	.	TRBJ1-1	.	TGTGCTAGTGGCCCCTCGAACAGGCCCCTCGGGGAAGCTTTCTTT	CASGPSNRPLGEAFF
TRBV4-1	.	TRBJ1-2	.	TGCGCCAGCAGCTTTTCCAGCGGGTGGGACTATGGCTACACCTTC	CASSFSSGWDYGYTF
TRBV19	.	TRBJ1-2	.	TGTGCCAGTAGCCCGGGACAAGGAATTTATGGCTACACCTTC	CASSPGQGIYGYTF
TRBV5-1	.	TRBJ2-6	.	TGCGCCAGCAGCTTGGATGAGGTCGTCCTGACTTTC	CASSLDEVVLTF
TRBV6-1	TRBD2	TRBJ2-7	once	TGTGCAGCCCTCGGGGGGGGTGGCAACGAGCAGTACTTC	CAALGGGGNEQYF
TRBV5-1	.	TRBJ2-7	.	TGCGCCAGCAGCTTGGATGTGGGCCAGTCCTACGAGCAGTACTTC	CASSLDVGQSYEQYF
TRBV30	.	TRBJ1-2	.	TGTGCCTGGGTAGGGGATGGCTACACCTTC	CAWVGDGYTF
TRBV12-5	.	TRBJ2-1	.	TGTGCTAGTGGTTCCTCTGCCGGGGGGCCGACCTACAATGAGCAGTTCTTC	CASGSSAGGPTYNEQFF
TRBV14	.	TRBJ1-1	.	TGTGCCAGCAGCCTCGTAGAACGCGCTGAAGCTTTCTTT	CASSLVERAEAFF
TRBV10-1	TRBD2	TRBJ2-3	.	TGCGCCAGCTTATTGGCGGGGGACACAGATACGCAGTATTTT	CASLLAGDTDTQYF
TRBV19	.	TRBJ1-4	once	TGTGCCAGTAGTCCGCGGGACGTTGGTAATGAAAAACTGTTTTTT	CASSPRDVGNEKLFF
TRBV13	.	TRBJ1-1	.	TGTGCCAGCAGAGCCAACACTGAAGCTTTCTTT	CASRANTEAFF
TRBV15	TRBD2	TRBJ2-7	.	TGTGCCACCAGCAGAGATTGGGCTAGCGGGGTATCCTACGAGCAGTACTTC	CATSRDWASGVSYEQYF
TRBV15	.	TRBJ1-3	once	TGTGCCACCAGCAGTGACATCAACTCTGGAAACACCATATATTTT	CATSSDINSGNTIYF
TRBV29-1	TRBD1	TRBJ2-7	.	TGCAGCGCCATGACAGGGGCAAAGGGTTCCTACGAGCAGTACTTC	CSAMTGAKGSYEQYF
TRBV9	TRBD1	TRBJ2-4	.	TGTGCCAGCAGCGTAGAGCAGGGGGCGGACATTCAGTACTTC	CASSVEQGADIQYF
TRBV5-1	.	TRBJ1-1	.	TGCGCCAGCAGCTCTACTACAGGAACAGGTGAAGCTTTCTTT	CASSSTTGTGEAFF
TRBV5-4	.	TRBJ1-1	.	TGTGCCAGCATCCAGCAGGGTGGTGGCACTGAAGCTTTCTTT	CASIQQGGGTEAFF
TRBV5-4	.	TRBJ1-2	.	TGTGCCAGCAGCTCCGGAGGGAACGATGGCTACACCTTC	CASSSGGNDGYTF
TRBV11-2	.	TRBJ2-7	few	TGTGCCAGCAGCTCGACAGGCTACTACGAGCAGTACTTC	CASSSTGYYEQYF
TRBV19	TRBD1	TRBJ1-2	.	TGTGCCAGTAGTCTCGGACAGGGAAGGCGCTATGGCTACACCTTC	CASSLGQGRRYGYTF
TRBV21-1	.	TRBJ2-5	.	TGTGCCAGCAGCGAATCCCACAGTTGCAGTTGGTACCAAGAGACCCAGTACTTC	CASSESHSCSWYQETQYF
TRBV5-6	.	TRBJ1-1	once	TGTGCCAGCAGTTTCACGACAGGTGGGTCATGGAAAGCTTTCTTT	CASSFTTGGSWKAFF
TRBV2	TRBD1	TRBJ2-1	.	TGTGCCAGCAGTGTCGGCAGGAATCAGGGGGTTCATGAGCAGTTCTTC	CASSVGRNQGVHEQFF
TRBV7-9	.	TRBJ2-5	once	TGTGCCAGCAGCCTACTAGTAAAGGAAGAGACCCAGTACTTC	CASSLLVKEETQYF
TRBV27	.	TRBJ1-1	once	TGTGCCAGCAGTTTATTCTCCCCTGCTTCTGGACAGACGGCTTTCTTT	CASSLFSPASGQTAFF
TRBV13	.	TRBJ1-1	few	TGTGCCAGCAGCCCTCTCCCGGGGGGTTACACTGAAGCTTTCTTT	CASSPLPGGYTEAFF
TRBV9	TRBD1	TRBJ2-7	.	TGTGCCAGCAGCCTTGGTCACAGGGGGCGCGGCGACGAGCAGTACTTC	CASSLGHRGRGDEQYF
TRBV27	.	TRBJ2-3	.	TGTGCCAGCAGTTCTTCCCGGGGGGCTGCAGATACGCAGTATTTT	CASSSSRGAADTQYF
TRBV5-1	.	TRBJ2-7	.	TGCGCCAGCAGCTCAATCGACAGGCCATACGAGCAGTACTTC	CASSSIDRPYEQYF
TRBV2	TRBD2	TRBJ2-7	.	TGTGCCAGCAGGGGAGTTGGGACTAGCGTCCACGAGCAGTACTTC	CASRGVGTSVHEQYF
TRBV7-6	TRBD2	TRBJ2-3	.	TGTGCCAGCAGCCCAGGACTAGCGGGGACGAGCACAGATACGCAGTATTTT	CASSPGLAGTSTDTQYF
TRBV11-3	.	TRBJ2-2	.	TGTGCCAGCAGCTCCTTCGGGGAGCTGTTTTTT	CASSSFGELFF
TRBV5-4	TRBD2	TRBJ2-7	.	TGTGCCAGCAGCTTGGAGGGACTAGCCTCCGAGCAGTACTTC	CASSLEGLASEQYF
TRBV9	.	TRBJ2-2	.	TGTGCCAGCAGCCCGACGGGGGGCTTCACCGGGGAGCTGTTTTTT	CASSPTGGFTGELFF
TRBV2	TRBD1	TRBJ1-5	.	TGTGCCAGCAGTAAAGGGGGCGCCGGGAGCAATCAGCCCCAGCATTTT	CASSKGGAGSNQPQHF
TRBV27	.	TRBJ1-1	few	TGTGCCAGCAGTTTCGGGAAGCTCATGAACACTGAAGCTTTCTTT	CASSFGKLMNTEAFF
TRBV14	.	TRBJ1-2	.	TGTGCCAGCAGCCAATCGAATCTATTCTATGGCTACACCTTC	CASSQSNLFYGYTF
TRBV7-9	.	TRBJ1-5	.	TGTGCCAGCAGCTCCGGACATCTCCAAGGGCCCCAGCATTTT	CASSSGHLQGPQHF
TRBV6-6	.	TRBJ2-7	.	TGTGCCAGCAGTTACCGCGGGGTCACCTACGAGCAGTACTTC	CASSYRGVTYEQYF
TRBV15	.	TRBJ1-3	.	TGTGCCACCAGCACAGGGTCCCCAGGAAACACCATATATTTT	CATSTGSPGNTIYF
TRBV19	.	TRBJ1-6	.	TGTGCCAGTAGTATAAGTGGCTCACCCCTCCACTTT	CASSISGSPLHF
TRBV5-1	TRBD2	TRBJ2-3	.	TGCGCCAGCAGCCAGGGACTAGCGGGGTTCACAGATACGCAGTATTTT	CASSQGLAGFTDTQYF
TRBV7-8	TRBD2	TRBJ2-1	.	TGTGCCAGCAGACAACTAACCGGGACTAGCGGAGAGCGCAATGAGCAGTTCTTC	CASRQLTGTSGERNEQFF
TRBV14	TRBD1	TRBJ1-2	few	TGTGCCAGCAGCCATACGGAAGGGACAGTAGGCGGCTACACCTTC	CASSHTEGTVGGYTF
TRBV6-1	.	TRBJ1-5	.	TGTGCCAGCAGTGAACAGTATAGCAATCAGCCCCAGCATTTT	CASSEQYSNQPQHF